This T cell receptor beta chain was identified during a study of cytomegalovirus exposure and HLA in healthy donors. About this clone itself: Its specificity is not known.

Broader study findings: TCR beta V- and J-gene trimming was later associated with a missense DCLRE1C variant. There were reportedly fewer N-insertions in an Asian-associated ancestry cluster than the roughly 680-donor mean, in a later analysis.

The V and J ends lost 2 bases and 10 bases, in that order; junction bases with no gene match: 8. In germline, CDR1 is GTSNPN, CDR2 SVGIG (reference sequence). CDR3 size: 15 residues. The PCR ran on 60 Vbeta and 13 Jbeta primers. The protocol was immunoSEQ multiplex PCR, while the TCRdb copy is restricted to in-frame clones and leaves out a portion. The sample lists about 86,000 clones; 75% to 85% were seen once. Sequencing used PBMCs. The chain couples TRBV30 to TRBJ1-6; 10 bases align to TRBD1. The sequence derives from a woman aged 40 to 55 in good health and CMV-seropositive. The CDR3, as DNA: TGTGCCTGGAGTATTCAGGGACAGGGGAGGTCACCCCTCCACTTT. As protein: CAWSIQGQGRSPLHF. Variable domain in full (rest from reference TRBV30 and TRBJ1-6): SQTIHQWPATLVQPVGSPLSLECTVEGTSNPNLYWYRQAAGRGLQLLFYSVGIGQISSEVPQNLSASRPQDRQFILSSKKLLLSDSGFYLCAWSIQGQGRSPLHFGNGTRLTVT.